The rows below give T cell receptor beta chains drawn from one sample of a study of blood T cell repertoires in COVID-19. Clones were read by immunoSEQ multiplex PCR, and TCRdb kept only the in-frame ones, dropping some. This sample has 250,000 to 350,000 clones, with approximately 86% found just once. The sequencing input was peripheral blood. All receptors derive from a woman in her thirties who had recovered from COVID-19. CDR3s include the opening cysteine and the closing phenylalanine or tryptophan. The D gene is left open where the match is weak. Expanded clones get a size class; other rows say once, few or many, or leave the size out.

TRBV5-1	few	.	TRBJ2-1	TGCGCCAGCAGCTTGGATCCATCTAGCTCCTACAATGAGCAGTTCTTC	CASSLDPSSSYNEQFF
TRBV23-1	once	.	TRBJ1-3	TGCGCCAGCGGAGACAGAACCTGCTCTGGAAACACCATATATTTT	CASGDRTCSGNTIYF
TRBV18	.	TRBD1	TRBJ1-2	TGTGCCAGCTCACCAGCCCTACAGGGGACGTACTTTAACTATGGCTACACCTTC	CASSPALQGTYFNYGYTF
TRBV7-2	.	.	TRBJ2-1	TGTGCCAGCAGCTTAGGTAGGCGGGATAGGTACAATGAGCAGTTCTTC	CASSLGRRDRYNEQFF
TRBV10-3	.	TRBD1	TRBJ1-2	TGTGCCATCAGTGACTCAACAGGGGTGTATGGCTACACCTTC	CAISDSTGVYGYTF
TRBV28	.	TRBD1	TRBJ1-1	TGTGCCAGCAGTCCTCCGGGACAGGGGTCTTCTGAAGCTTTCTTT	CASSPPGQGSSEAFF
TRBV19	many	.	TRBJ1-2	TGTGCCAGTAGTATAGCGGGGGGCGAAAGCTATGGCTACACCTTC	CASSIAGGESYGYTF
TRBV19	.	TRBD1	TRBJ1-1	TGTGCCAGTAGTGCGGACAGGGGAGTCCCTGAAGCTTTCTTT	CASSADRGVPEAFF
TRBV28	.	.	TRBJ2-7	TGTGCCAGCAGTTTAGTTGACAGTTCCTACGAGCAGTACTTC	CASSLVDSSYEQYF
TRBV3-1/TRBV3-2	.	.	TRBJ2-7	TGTGCCAGCAGCCCGTACCGGGACACCGAGCAGTACTTC	CASSPYRDTEQYF
TRBV3-1/TRBV3-2	once	TRBD1	TRBJ1-5	TGTGCCAGCAGCCAGGACAGGGATCAGCCCCAGCATTTT	CASSQDRDQPQHF